This paragraph reports one T cell receptor (beta chain). The antigen remains undetermined. These data are taken from a study of CD8 T cells in ankylosing spondylitis. By quantitative 5'-RACE with molecular barcodes, the TCR beta libraries were made. TCRdb redid the calling of the 5' RACE reads with MiXCR, one entry per CDR3 protein. The sample contains 250,000 to 300,000 distinct CDR3 sequences, around 18% of which appear only once. Findings of the study overall: Enrichment of disease-linked clones was reportedly significant in matched ankylosing spondylitis synovial fluid.

V lost 3 bases, J lost 0 bases, and 6 bases lay in between. CDR3 length: 13 residues. The germline V gene encodes CDR1 GTSNPN and CDR2 SVGIG (reference sequence). The sequence came from a male donor with ankylosing spondylitis or in good health (not recorded which). What was sequenced was blood, either unsorted or a sorted T cell fraction (not recorded which). The gene calls are TRBV30 and TRBJ1-5; unclear D gene. DNA for the CDR3: TGTGCCTGGAGCGATAATAGCAATCAGCCCCAGCATTTT. It encodes CAWSDNSNQPQHF.